A selection of T cell receptor beta chains follows, all from one sample in a study of post-analysis software for immune sequencing data. TCRdb re-analysed the PCR reads in MiXCR, keeping a single row per CDR3 protein. The sample gives 650,000 to 850,000 distinct CDR3 sequences, 35% to 55% of which show up once; over 4.5% is in the top ten. The material sequenced was blood. These receptors came from a girl aged 10-17 years with multiple sclerosis. Both conserved end residues are part of each CDR3. D genes are given only for firm matches. Rows give clone size only sometimes, using once, few, many, or a class for an expanded clone.

D,J,size,V,CDR3,DNA
TRBD2,TRBJ2-7,-,TRBV3-1,CASSPSGKRAYEQYF,TGTGCCAGCAGCCCCAGCGGGAAGAGGGCCTACGAGCAGTACTTC
-,TRBJ2-5,few,TRBV7-6,CASSRLQLETQYF,TGTGCCAGCAGCCGATTACAGCTAGAGACCCAGTACTTC
-,TRBJ1-5,-,TRBV7-2,CASSLGYNQPQHF,TGTGCCAGCAGCTTAGGGTATAATCAGCCCCAGCATTTT
-,TRBJ2-7,-,TRBV7-9,CASSLSTGREISYEQYF,TGTGCCAGCAGCTTATCCACAGGACGGGAAATTTCCTACGAGCAGTACTTC
-,TRBJ1-2,-,TRBV4-3,CASSQDRGEGYYGYTF,TGCGCCAGCAGCCAAGATCGAGGTGAAGGATACTATGGCTACACCTTC
-,TRBJ2-5,-,TRBV3-1,CASSPAGEPQETQYF,TGTGCCAGCAGCCCTGCAGGGGAACCCCAAGAGACCCAGTACTTC
-,TRBJ2-5,few,TRBV20-1,CSATPISGQETQYF,TGCAGTGCTACACCCATTTCGGGGCAAGAGACCCAGTACTTC
-,TRBJ2-7,-,TRBV5-1,CASSGGQYYEQYF,TGCGCCAGCAGCGGGGGCCAGTACTACGAGCAGTACTTC
TRBD1,TRBJ2-5,-,TRBV4-1,CASSQGDRVGRGQETQYF,TGCGCCAGCAGCCAGGGGGACAGGGTAGGCCGGGGGCAAGAGACCCAGTACTTC
TRBD2,TRBJ2-1,-,TRBV7-2,CASSLARGLAGDEQFF,TGTGCCAGCAGCTTAGCGAGGGGACTAGCGGGAGATGAGCAGTTCTTC
TRBD1,TRBJ1-1,-,TRBV12-3/TRBV12-4,CASSRDRLSTEAFF,TGTGCCAGCAGCCGGGACAGATTGAGCACTGAAGCTTTCTTT
-,TRBJ1-1,few,TRBV4-3,CASSQGRVVKNTEAFF,TGCGCCAGCAGCCAAGGTCGGGTGGTGAAGAACACTGAAGCTTTCTTT
TRBD1,TRBJ2-1,few,TRBV4-1,CASSPGQGANEQFF,TGCGCCAGCAGCCCAGGACAGGGTGCCAATGAGCAGTTCTTC
-,TRBJ2-2,-,TRBV3-1,CASSQEQGRAGELFF,TGTGCCAGCAGCCAAGAGCAGGGTCGGGCCGGGGAGCTGTTTTTT
-,TRBJ2-3,-,TRBV29-1,CSVGPRGPTDTQYF,TGCAGCGTTGGCCCCCGGGGGCCCACAGATACGCAGTATTTT
-,TRBJ1-4,-,TRBV4-3,CASSQEQGWASTNEKLFF,TGCGCCAGCAGCCAAGAACAGGGTTGGGCTTCAACTAATGAAAAACTGTTTTTT
-,TRBJ2-4,-,TRBV20-1,CSAEGEGPGNEQYF,TGCAGTGCAGAGGGGGAGGGCCCAGGGAATGAGCAGTACTTC
-,TRBJ2-7,-,TRBV7-2,CASSLEAAGDEQYF,TGTGCCAGCAGCTTAGAGGCGGCAGGGGACGAGCAGTACTTC
-,TRBJ2-7,many,TRBV14,CASSQDMAREQYF,TGTGCCAGCAGCCAAGATATGGCAAGGGAGCAGTACTTC
-,TRBJ2-1,-,TRBV5-1,CASSTSPRSYNEQFF,TGCGCCAGCAGTACTAGCCCACGCTCCTACAATGAGCAGTTCTTC
-,TRBJ1-1,few,TRBV6-2/TRBV6-3,CASSASGGVTEAFF,TGTGCCAGCAGTGCCTCGGGGGGGGTTACTGAAGCTTTCTTT
-,TRBJ2-7,-,TRBV29-1,CSVAGGIVYEQYF,TGCAGCGTTGCGGGCGGGATAGTTTACGAGCAGTACTTC
-,TRBJ2-3,-,TRBV12-3/TRBV12-4,CASSFVGRVQYF,TGTGCCAGCAGTTTTGTAGGCAGGGTGCAGTATTTT
-,TRBJ2-5,few,TRBV20-1,CSARGSETQYF,TGCAGTGCCCGGGGATCGGAGACCCAGTACTTC
-,TRBJ1-2,-,TRBV7-2,CASSLRTGNMGYTF,TGTGCCAGCAGCTTAAGAACAGGGAATATGGGCTACACCTTC
-,TRBJ1-1,once,TRBV6-5,CASSNGGMNTEAFF,TGTGCCAGCAGTAACGGGGGGATGAACACTGAAGCTTTCTTT
TRBD2,TRBJ2-7,few,TRBV13,CASSNTRLAAQYF,TGTGCCAGCAGTAACACCCGACTAGCGGCGCAGTACTTC
TRBD2,TRBJ2-1,few,TRBV5-1,CASSFGLASPFPEQFF,TGCGCCAGCAGCTTTGGACTAGCGAGCCCGTTCCCGGAGCAGTTCTTC
-,TRBJ2-4,-,TRBV20-1,CSARAGAESKNIQYF,TGCAGTGCTAGAGCGGGAGCTGAGTCCAAAAACATTCAGTACTTC
TRBD1,TRBJ1-1,-,TRBV15,CATSRDLSRDRVRAEAFF,TGTGCCACCAGCAGAGATCTATCCCGGGACAGGGTAAGAGCTGAAGCTTTCTTT
-,TRBJ1-1,-,TRBV29-1,CSVGNERTDSEAFF,TGCAGCGTTGGTAACGAACGGACAGACTCTGAAGCTTTCTTT
-,TRBJ1-2,few,TRBV13,CASSLEAWGGTSYGYTF,TGTGCCAGCAGCTTAGAGGCCTGGGGGGGGACCTCCTATGGCTACACCTTC
-,TRBJ2-5,-,TRBV9,CASSVGSYGTHETQYF,TGTGCCAGCAGCGTAGGATCTTACGGGACTCACGAGACCCAGTACTTC
TRBD2,TRBJ2-3,-,TRBV13,CASSLGGSGTTDTQYF,TGTGCCAGCAGCTTAGGAGGTAGCGGGACGACAGATACGCAGTATTTT
-,TRBJ2-3,-,TRBV20-1,CSAGPLLLRTDTQYF,TGCAGTGCTGGGCCTCTGCTCTTGAGAACAGATACGCAGTATTTT
-,TRBJ1-5,once,TRBV7-6,CASSTTASSNQPQHF,TGTGCCAGCAGTACGACAGCATCTAGCAATCAGCCCCAGCATTTT
-,TRBJ2-1,few,TRBV7-9,CASSLSASHNEQFF,TGTGCCAGCAGCTTATCAGCGTCCCACAATGAGCAGTTCTTC
TRBD2,TRBJ2-3,-,TRBV6-5,CASSSLAGGGDTQYF,TGTGCCAGCAGTTCGTTAGCGGGAGGGGGAGATACGCAGTATTTT
-,TRBJ1-2,few,TRBV20-1,CSASDPRVGSHYGYTF,TGCAGTGCTAGTGACCCCCGGGTGGGTTCTCACTATGGCTACACCTTC
-,TRBJ2-1,-,TRBV5-1,CASSLAGYGYNEQFF,TGCGCCAGCAGCTTGGCGGGTTATGGATACAATGAGCAGTTCTTC
-,TRBJ2-7,few,TRBV20-1,CSASGPKDEQYF,TGCAGTGCTTCGGGACCCAAGGACGAGCAGTACTTC